This passage covers 21 T cell receptor beta chains from one sample sequenced in a study of shared clonotypes between healthy human individuals. Terminally differentiated effector memory CD45RA+ cells were left out of the naive CD8 fraction, which was CD45RO-negative and positively selected for CCR7. Profiled with immunoSEQ multiplex PCR; TCRdb holds only in-frame clones, not every one. The repertoire holds more than 2 million clones, with over 85% as singletons. The sample comprised naive CD8+ T cells from PBMCs. The receptors stem from a man between 18 and 35 years old in good health. Some clones in this sample may be carry-over from other donors' samples.

Only one count was recorded for this clone. The V gene is TRBV5-1, the J gene TRBJ1-2; weak D call: TRBD1 (6 bases). The germline V gene has CDR1 SGHRS and CDR2 YFSETQ. The CDR3 covers 13 residues. V gave up 4 bases and J gave up 10 bases, with 17 bases separating them. The CDR3 nucleotides read TGCGCCAGCAGCGCTAGGACAGAGAGAGACTACACCTTC. It is translated as CASSARTERDYTF.

The rearrangement joins TRBV7-8 to TRBJ1-1; TRBD1 matches 9 bases. The CDR3 loop spans 15 amino acids. CDR1 and CDR2 (germline): SGHVS, FQNEAQ. Losses at the gene ends were 5 bases for V and 6 bases for J; bases not matched to a gene: 10. In DNA, the CDR3 is TGTGCCAGCAGCGCTCACGACAGGGGGTTGCCTGAAGCTTTCTTT. Protein: CASSAHDRGLPEAFF.

The chain recombines TRBV29-1 with TRBJ2-1, with TRBD2 matching 9 bases. The CDR3 is 18 amino acids. CDR1 SQVTM and CDR2 ANQGSEA come from the germline V gene. V lost 4 bases, J lost 10 bases, and 23 bases stayed unmatched. This CDR3 reads CSVVSRTDSGSFGWEQFF. CDR3 nucleotides: TGCAGCGTTGTTTCCCGAACCGATAGCGGGAGTTTCGGGTGGGAGCAGTTCTTC.

The V gene is TRBV19, the J gene TRBJ2-7; no firm D call. V dropped 1 base and J dropped 5 bases, with 15 bases sitting between them. This CDR3 comprises 15 residues. CDR1 and CDR2 (germline): LNHDA, SQIVND (reference sequence). In nucleotides, the CDR3 is TGTGCCAGTAGTATAGCCATCACCTCCCGGGACGAGCAGTACTTC. This encodes CASSIAITSRDEQYF.

CDR3 sequence (DNA): TGTGCCAGCAGCTGGGGACTAGCGAATGAGCAGTTCTTC. This gives the protein CASSWGLANEQFF. The chain carries TRBV7-2 and TRBJ2-1; 10 positions agree with TRBD2. CDR1 is SGHTA and CDR2 is FQGNSA in the germline V gene. The ends lost 4 bases at V and 7 bases at J; junction bases unmatched: 1. CDR3 length: 13 residues.

The chain employs TRBV13 and TRBJ2-2; 7 nucleotides agree with TRBD1. After removal of 5 bases from V and 3 bases from J, the junction contained 9 bases not matched to a gene. CDR1 and CDR2 from the germline V gene are PRHDT and FYEKMQ (reference sequence). This CDR3 contains 16 residues. DNA for the CDR3: TGTGCCAGCAGCCAAACAGGGGAATATGACACCGGGGAGCTGTTTTTT. Encoded protein: CASSQTGEYDTGELFF.

A remark on this clone: Other DNA sequences in the same sample also yield this CDR3. The chain joins TRBV28 to TRBJ2-3, with no clear D. V gave up 3 bases and J gave up 2 bases, with 3 bases separating them. Germline CDR1 reads MDHEN; CDR2 reads SYDVKM. CDR3 length: 12 amino acids. The CDR3 protein is CASSFSTDTQYF. The CDR3 region has the DNA TGTGCCAGCAGTTTCTCCACAGATACGCAGTATTTT.

This clone turned up a few times. This chain connects TRBV19 to TRBJ1-2; TRBD1 agrees at 9 bases. After removal of 6 bases from V and 3 bases from J, the junction contained 5 bases not matched to a gene. Germline loops: CDR1 LNHDA, CDR2 SQIVND (reference sequence). The CDR3 runs 14 residues. DNA for the CDR3: TGTGCCAGTAGCTACGACAGGGGGGACTATGGCTACACCTTC. Amino acids: CASSYDRGDYGYTF.

The J gene is TRBJ1-4, the V gene TRBV5-1, with D unclear. Between the trimmed V and J ends, which lost 0 bases and 8 bases, there was a span of 8 bases. Germline V gives CDR1 SGHRS, CDR2 YFSETQ. This CDR3 contains 13 residues. CDR3 loop: CASSLAVGEKLFF. The CDR3, as DNA: TGCGCCAGCAGCTTGGCCGTGGGAGAAAAACTGTTTTTT.

This rearrangement joins TRBV6-4 to TRBJ2-5; 9 bases match TRBD2. The V gene's germline CDR1 is MRHNA and CDR2 SNTAGT. The V and J ends lost 5 bases and 5 bases, in that order; junction bases with no gene match: 9. The CDR3 runs to 15 residues. CDR3 nucleotide sequence: TGTGCCAGCAGTCCCGGGGGACTAGCAGGGGAGACCCAGTACTTC. This gives the protein CASSPGGLAGETQYF.

The chain recombines TRBV28 with TRBJ1-4; 7 bases match TRBD1. V lost 5 bases, J lost 8 bases, and 17 bases stayed unmatched. Germline V lookup: CDR1 MDHEN, CDR2 SYDVKM. This CDR3 has 17 amino acids. The CDR3 loop reads CASSPDPHRGRQEKLFF. The CDR3 DNA reads as TGTGCCAGCAGTCCCGATCCACACAGGGGAAGGCAGGAAAAACTGTTTTTT.

The chain combines TRBV10-2 with TRBJ2-7; D gene uncertain. The germline gives CDR1 WSHSY, CDR2 SAAADI. V was shortened by 6 bases and J by 6 bases, with 18 bases between the two germline ends. CDR3 length: 14 residues. The CDR3 loop reads CASRGQSKMSEQYF. The CDR3 coding sequence is TGCGCCAGCAGGGGTCAAAGTAAGATGAGCGAGCAGTACTTC.

V is TRBV7-2 and J is TRBJ2-1, with a weak D call TRBD2 (5 bases). The germline CDR1 and CDR2 sequences are SGHTA and FQGNSA. This CDR3 contains 17 residues. Trimming took 5 bases from V and 6 from J, leaving 23 bases between them. The DNA of the CDR3 is TGTGCCAGCAGCCTCACCGGGCGTCCTAGCAGTACCAATGAGCAGTTCTTC. This sequence encodes CASSLTGRPSSTNEQFF.

The CDR3 loop is CASSLTRFSNNEQFF. The CDR3 DNA is TGTGCCAGCAGCTTAACACGGTTTTCCAACAATGAGCAGTTCTTC. The chain combines TRBV7-9 with TRBJ2-1; no clear D gene. The germline V gene has CDR1 SEHNR and CDR2 FQNEAQ (reference sequence). Trimming pared 2 bases from V and 5 bases from J, leaving 13 bases between. The CDR3 totals 15 residues.

The CDR3 sequence: CASRDSNTEAFF. The CDR3 DNA reads TGTGCCAGCAGGGACAGCAACACTGAAGCTTTCTTT. The chain is built from TRBV7-9 and TRBJ1-1, with a tentative D call TRBD1 (6 bases). The CDR3 sequence is 12 residues long. Trimming removed 6 bases at V and 2 bases at J, with 7 bases between. CDR1 and CDR2 from the germline V gene are SEHNR and FQNEAQ (reference sequence).

This clone was recorded only once. The rearrangement uses TRBV5-8 and TRBJ2-1, with a possible D match to TRBD2 (7 bases). This CDR3 comprises 14 residues. V was clipped by 7 bases and J by 7 bases, with 18 bases between them. From germline, CDR1 is SGHTS and CDR2 YDEGEE. The CDR3 DNA reads as TGTGCCAGCTCGGAAGGGGAGGGGGGAAATGAGCAGTTCTTC. This translates into CASSEGEGGNEQFF.

The chain links TRBV15 to TRBJ1-5; 9 nucleotides match TRBD1. The CDR3 is made up of 15 amino acids. Germline V gives CDR1 LNHNV, CDR2 YYDKDF (reference sequence). After removal of 3 bases from V and 9 bases from J, the junction contained 9 bases not matched to a gene. The CDR3 sequence is CATSSYAGTGPPQHF. The CDR3 coding sequence is TGTGCCACCAGCAGCTACGCCGGGACAGGGCCGCCCCAGCATTTT.

V usage is TRBV7-9 and J usage is TRBJ2-7, with 7 bases fitting TRBD2. Germline lookup yields CDR1 SEHNR and CDR2 FQNEAQ (reference sequence). CDR3 length: 16 residues. V lost 5 bases, J lost 2 bases, and 12 bases stayed unmatched. CDR3 DNA: TGTGCCAGCAGCCCTAGGGAGGGCTATAATACCTACGAGCAGTACTTC. Protein product: CASSPREGYNTYEQYF.

This clone has only one observation. This sequence joins TRBV19 and TRBJ2-1, with a possible D match to TRBD2 (5 bases). The CDR3 spans 13 residues. The germline V gene has CDR1 LNHDA and CDR2 SQIVND (reference sequence). V lost 1 base to trimming and J lost 7 bases, with 8 bases between them. CDR3 coding DNA: TGTGCCAGTAGTATAGGTTCGGGGAATGAGCAGTTCTTC. It codes for CASSIGSGNEQFF.

This chain connects TRBV7-9 to TRBJ2-7, with D perhaps TRBD2 (5 bases). Germline loops: CDR1 SEHNR, CDR2 FQNEAQ (reference sequence). Trimming removed 0 bases from V and 3 bases from J, with 12 bases in between. The CDR3 runs to 15 residues. Written as DNA, the CDR3 is TGTGCCAGCAGCTTAGCGACCGGGAAAAACTACGAGCAGTACTTC. Encoded protein: CASSLATGKNYEQYF.

This rearrangement joins TRBV28 to TRBJ2-1; unclear D gene. The CDR3 is 13 residues long. The V end was cut by 6 bases, the J end by 5 bases, with 11 bases between. Germline V lookup: CDR1 MDHEN, CDR2 SYDVKM. CDR3 in amino acids: CASSRRPNNEQFF. CDR3 nucleotides: TGTGCCAGCAGCCGAAGACCGAACAATGAGCAGTTCTTC.